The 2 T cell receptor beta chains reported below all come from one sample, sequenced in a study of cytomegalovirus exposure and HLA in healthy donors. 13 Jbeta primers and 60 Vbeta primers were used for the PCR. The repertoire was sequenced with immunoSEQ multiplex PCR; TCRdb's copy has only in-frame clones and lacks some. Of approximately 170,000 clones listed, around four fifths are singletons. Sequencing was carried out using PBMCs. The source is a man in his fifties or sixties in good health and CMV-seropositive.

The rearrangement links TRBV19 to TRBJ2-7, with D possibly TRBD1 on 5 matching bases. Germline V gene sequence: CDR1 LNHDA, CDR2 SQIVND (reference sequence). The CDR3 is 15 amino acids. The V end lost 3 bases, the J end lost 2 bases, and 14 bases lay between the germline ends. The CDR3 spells CASSILTGNTYEQYF. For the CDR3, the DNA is TGTGCCAGTAGTATCCTAACAGGTAATACCTACGAGCAGTACTTC.

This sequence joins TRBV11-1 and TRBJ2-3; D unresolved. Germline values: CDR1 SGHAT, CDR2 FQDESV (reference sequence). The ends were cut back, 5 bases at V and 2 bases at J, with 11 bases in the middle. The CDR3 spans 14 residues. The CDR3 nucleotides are TGTGCCAGCAGCATCAGACACCCCACAGATACGCAGTATTTT. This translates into CASSIRHPTDTQYF.